This TCR beta chain was identified during a study of shared clonotypes between healthy human individuals. Study in general: Donors were a couple of women and a few men aged 18 to 49.

None of the donors, who were healthy HIV-negative adults, had recently had acute infections or vaccinations. Trimming removed 5 bases from V and 6 bases from J; junction bases left unmatched: 12. Germline-derived CDR1 and CDR2 are LNHDA and SQIVND (reference sequence). The CDR3 is 17 residues long. TCRdb's copy holds only in-frame clones and misses some; the assay was immunoSEQ multiplex PCR. The sample has hundreds of thousands of clones, 77% seen once. This rearrangement joins TRBV19 to TRBJ2-1; 11 bases align to TRBD2. The sequenced sample was PBMCs. The source is a woman in her thirties or forties in good health. Some clones in this sample may be carry-over from other donors' samples. The CDR3: CASSPRSASGRTNEQFF. CDR3 DNA: TGTGCCAGTAGTCCCCGGTCGGCTAGCGGGAGGACCAATGAGCAGTTCTTC.